Each of the 28 T cell receptor beta chains below was sequenced from the same sample in a study of T cell responses to AZD1222 COVID-19 vaccine. Method: immunoSEQ multiplex PCR; TCRdb's copy keeps in-frame clones and lacks some. The sample holds 90,000 to 120,000 clones, 85% to 95% seen once. The sequencing used peripheral blood, collected 28 days after the second AZD1222 dose. The receptors derive from an adult who received the AZD1222 COVID-19 vaccine.

The chain carries TRBV4-2 and TRBJ1-4; a weak D match, TRBD1 (5 bases). The CDR3 sequence is 14 residues long. The V end lost 6 bases, the J end lost 7 bases, and 15 bases lay between the germline ends. Germline CDR1 LGHNA, CDR2 YNFKEQ. CDR3: CASRQGGGSEKLFF. CDR3 coding DNA: TGTGCCAGCAGGCAGGGCGGGGGGTCTGAAAAACTGTTTTTT.

This rearrangement joins TRBV24-1 to TRBJ2-7; D possibly matches TRBD1 or TRBD2 (5 bases each). V lost 5 bases and J lost 4, with 11 bases in between. Germline lookup yields CDR1 KGHDR and CDR2 SFDVKD. CDR3 size: 13 residues. The CDR3 is CATSGPGRYEQYF. The CDR3 coding sequence is TGTGCCACCAGTGGACCAGGGAGATACGAGCAGTACTTC.

The genes are TRBV11-2 and TRBJ1-5; D remains ambiguous. Trimming left V 4 bases short and J 2 bases short, with 6 bases between. The CDR3 totals 13 residues. Germline V gene data show CDR1 as SGHAT and CDR2 as FQNNGV. CDR3 in DNA: TGTGCCAGCAGCTCGTGGGGCAATCAGCCCCAGCATTTT. Translating gives CASSSWGNQPQHF.

The chain uses TRBV2 and TRBJ2-7; the D gene is possibly TRBD2 (5 bases). The germline V and J ends were trimmed by 6 bases and 3 bases, with 18 bases remaining between them. Germline CDR1 is SNHLY and CDR2 is FYNNEI. The CDR3 runs 15 residues. CDR3 sequence: CASRPGVSVLYEQYF. The CDR3, as DNA: TGTGCCAGCAGGCCCGGGGTGTCCGTCCTCTACGAGCAGTACTTC.

V usage is TRBV19 and J usage is TRBJ1-1; D gene unclear. CDR3 length: 13 residues. The V end lost 0 bases, the J end lost 1 base, and 3 bases lay between the germline ends. Germline CDR1 LNHDA, CDR2 SQIVND (reference sequence). CDR3 DNA sequence: TGTGCCAGTAGTATAGAAGGGAACACTGAAGCTTTCTTT. Its protein is CASSIEGNTEAFF.

This rearrangement joins TRBV13 to TRBJ2-7; maybe TRBD1 (6 bases). Germline lookup yields CDR1 PRHDT and CDR2 FYEKMQ (reference sequence). The CDR3 covers 15 residues. V was shortened by 2 bases and J by 2 bases, with 13 bases between the two germline ends. The CDR3 spells CASSLLGGRAYEQYF. In DNA, the CDR3 is TGTGCCAGCAGCTTATTAGGGGGAAGGGCCTACGAGCAGTACTTC.

The chain recombines TRBV6-5 with TRBJ2-7, with 8 bases matching TRBD1. The CDR3 extends over 14 amino acids. Germline CDR1 and CDR2: MNHEY and SVGAGI. V shed 6 bases, J shed 1 base, and the junction held 5 bases outside the gene matches. CDR3 protein: CASSETGASYEQYF. The CDR3 DNA reads TGTGCCAGCAGCGAGACAGGGGCTTCCTACGAGCAGTACTTC.

The chain has TRBV7-8 and TRBJ2-1; no clear D. With 1 base removed from V and 5 bases from J, the gap between germline ends came to 15 bases. Germline CDR1 and CDR2: SGHVS and FQNEAQ. The CDR3 extends over 16 amino acids. This chain's CDR3 is CASSLDQPGLNNEQFF. CDR3 bases: TGTGCCAGCAGCTTAGATCAACCAGGTCTAAACAATGAGCAGTTCTTC. Looking up the rest from reference TRBV7-8 and TRBJ2-1 gives the full variable domain: GAGVSQSPRYKVAKRGQDVALRCDPISGHVSLFWYQQALGQGPEFLTYFQNEAQLDKSGLPSDRFFAERPEGSVSTLKIQRTQQEDSAVYLCASSLDQPGLNNEQFFGPGTRLTVL.

The genes are TRBV28 and TRBJ2-3; D unresolved. The V and J ends lost 3 bases and 2 bases respectively, with 12 bases between them. Germline CDR1 reads MDHEN; CDR2 reads SYDVKM. CDR3 length equals 15 residues. The CDR3 DNA sequence: TGTGCCAGCAGTTTTGGTTGGCGGAACACAGATACGCAGTATTTT. Translating it yields CASSFGWRNTDTQYF.

The rearrangement joins TRBV9 to TRBJ2-2; tentative D call: TRBD2 (6 bases). The germline V gene has CDR1 SGDLS and CDR2 YYNGEE. V was pared by 4 bases and J by 2 bases, with 18 bases between. The CDR3 spans 17 residues. In DNA, the CDR3 is TGTGCCAGCAGCCTCCCGGAGGTAGCGGCAAACACCGGGGAGCTGTTTTTT. It codes for CASSLPEVAANTGELFF.

The genes are TRBV5-4 and TRBJ1-3, with 9 bases that match TRBD1. The CDR3 runs 16 residues. Per germline, CDR1 SGHNT and CDR2 YYREEE (reference sequence). V gave up 5 bases and J gave up 8 bases; unmatched junction bases: 14. CDR3 protein: CASSSRAGQGADTIYF. The CDR3 DNA is TGTGCCAGCAGTTCTAGGGCGGGACAGGGCGCGGACACCATATATTTT. The full variable domain, rest sourced from reference TRBV5-4 and TRBJ1-3, is ETGVTQSPTHLIKTRGQQVTLRCSSQSGHNTVSWYQQALGQGPQFIFQYYREEENGRGNFPPRFSGLQFPNYSSELNVNALELDDSALYLCASSSRAGQGADTIYFGEGSWLTVV.

The gene calls are TRBV4-3 and TRBJ1-2, with TRBD1 matching 7 bases. CDR3 length: 15 amino acids. From germline, CDR1 is LGHNA and CDR2 YSLEER. Losses at the gene ends were 0 bases for V and 4 bases for J; bases not matched to a gene: 5. CDR3 region: CASSQETGEGYGYTF. The CDR3 coding sequence is TGCGCCAGCAGCCAAGAAACAGGGGAGGGCTATGGCTACACCTTC.

The J gene is TRBJ1-1, the V gene TRBV24-1, with D possibly matching TRBD1 (6 bases). The V and J ends lost 4 bases and 5 bases respectively, with 19 bases between them. Per germline, CDR1 KGHDR and CDR2 SFDVKD. CDR3 length: 16 amino acids. The CDR3 DNA follows: TGTGCCACCAGTGAGAAGGACGGAGCAGGGGCGACTGAAGCTTTCTTT. Protein product: CATSEKDGAGATEAFF.

V is TRBV29-1 and J is TRBJ2-7; 8 positions match TRBD2. From germline, CDR1 is SQVTM and CDR2 ANQGSEA. After removal of 6 bases from V and 0 bases from J, the junction contained 4 bases not matched to a gene. The CDR3 consists of 13 residues. The CDR3 region is CSVSGRSSYEQYF. The DNA for the CDR3 is TGCAGCGTCAGCGGGAGATCCTCCTACGAGCAGTACTTC.

This rearrangement joins TRBV10-3 to TRBJ2-3; 11 bases align to TRBD2. CDR3 size: 15 residues. CDR1 is ENHRY and CDR2 is SYGVKD in the germline V gene. J lost 5 bases, V lost 10 bases, and 11 bases had no gene match. This chain's CDR3 is CASRFSGRAGDTQYF. In nucleotides, the CDR3 is TGTGCCAGCCGCTTTAGCGGGAGGGCCGGAGATACGCAGTATTTT.

This clone was seen once. The chain employs TRBV29-1 and TRBJ1-1, with TRBD1 matching 11 bases. The germline V gene has CDR1 SQVTM and CDR2 ANQGSEA. This CDR3 is built from 13 residues. J lost 5 bases, V lost 7 bases, and 6 bases had no gene match. The CDR3: CSAGGQGETEAFF. The CDR3 DNA follows: TGCAGCGCTGGGGGACAGGGGGAGACTGAAGCTTTCTTT. The complete variable domain, with remaining parts taken from reference TRBV29-1 and TRBJ1-1, reads SAVISQKPSRDICQRGTSLTIQCQVDSQVTMMFWYRQQPGQSLTLIATANQGSEATYESGFVIDKFPISRPNLTFSTLTVSNMSPEDSSIYLCSAGGQGETEAFFGQGTRLTVV.

The rearrangement links TRBV4-3 to TRBJ1-3, with D unclear. V lost 3 bases and J lost 2, with 8 bases in between. The CDR3 totals 14 residues. CDR1 is LGHNA and CDR2 is YSLEER in the germline V gene. The DNA of the CDR3 is TGCGCCAGCAGCCAGAACCGGCCTGGAAACACCATATATTTT. Translated: CASSQNRPGNTIYF.

The rearrangement links TRBV28 to TRBJ1-1; 8 nucleotides align to TRBD1. V shed 2 bases and J 5 bases; nucleotides not matched to a gene: 10. CDR1 is MDHEN and CDR2 is SYDVKM in the germline V gene. The CDR3 covers 16 residues. CDR3 coding DNA: TGTGCCAGCAGTTTACCCGGGGCAGGGGGCGTAACTGAAGCTTTCTTT. Its protein is CASSLPGAGGVTEAFF.

V gene TRBV9 combines with J gene TRBJ1-1; possible D gene TRBD1, 5 bases. This CDR3 is built from 15 residues. Trimming took 0 bases from V and 1 from J, leaving 10 bases between them. Germline V gene lookup returns CDR1 SGDLS and CDR2 YYNGEE. In DNA form, the CDR3 reads TGTGCCAGCAGCGTAGAGGGGACCCAGAACACTGAAGCTTTCTTT. This sequence encodes CASSVEGTQNTEAFF.

V is TRBV19 and J is TRBJ1-1; 9 bases agree with TRBD1. The CDR3 totals 16 residues. Looked up from germline, CDR1 is LNHDA and CDR2 is SQIVND (reference sequence). Trimming at V came to 4 bases and at J to 1 base, leaving 7 bases not matched to a gene. CDR3: CASSTTGTGTNTEAFF. CDR3 nucleotide sequence: TGTGCCAGTAGTACCACCGGGACAGGGACGAACACTGAAGCTTTCTTT. The full variable domain, its missing parts supplied by reference TRBV19 and TRBJ1-1, is DGGITQSPKYLFRKEGQNVTLSCEQNLNHDAMYWYRQDPGQGLRLIYYSQIVNDFQKGDIAEGYSVSREKKESFPLTVTSAQKNPTAFYLCASSTTGTGTNTEAFFGQGTRLTVV.

The chain employs TRBV15 and TRBJ1-2; no clear D gene. V was clipped by 3 bases and J by 8 bases, with 10 bases between them. The CDR3 consists of 12 residues. Germline CDR1 and CDR2: LNHNV and YYDKDF (reference sequence). The DNA for the CDR3 is TGTGCCACCAGCAGGCTGGGTGGAGGCTACACCTTC. Amino acid sequence: CATSRLGGGYTF. The whole variable domain, filled in from reference TRBV15 and TRBJ1-2, reads DAMVIQNPRYQVTQFGKPVTLSCSQTLNHNVMYWYQQKSSQAPKLLFHYYDKDFNNEADTPDNFQSRRPNTSFCFLDIRSPGLGDTAMYLCATSRLGGGYTFGSGTRLTVV.

V and J are TRBV7-2 and TRBJ2-1, with 12 bases lining up with TRBD2. V was clipped by 5 bases and J by 7 bases; unmatched bases: 3. Germline loops: CDR1 SGHTA, CDR2 FQGNSA. This CDR3 is 14 amino acids long. The CDR3 loop is CASSLGTSGNEQFF. Here the CDR3 DNA reads TGTGCCAGCAGCCTAGGGACTAGCGGGAATGAGCAGTTCTTC.

The table lists this clone with a count of one. This chain connects TRBV6-5 to TRBJ1-4; D perhaps matches TRBD1 (5 bases). Germline assignment: CDR1 MNHEY and CDR2 SVGAGI. The CDR3 consists of 15 residues. V lost 6 bases and J 4 bases, leaving 15 bases between the germline ends. The CDR3 region is CASRSTQGNNEKLFF. The CDR3 region has the DNA TGTGCCAGCAGATCAACCCAGGGAAATAATGAAAAACTGTTTTTT.

This chain connects TRBV7-9 to TRBJ1-6; D is uncertain. CDR3 size: 18 residues. V dropped 0 bases and J dropped 0 bases, with 12 bases sitting between them. Looked up from germline, CDR1 is SEHNR and CDR2 is FQNEAQ (reference sequence). CDR3 residues: CASSLAGWKSSYNSPLHF. The DNA for the CDR3 is TGTGCCAGCAGCTTAGCGGGATGGAAAAGCTCCTATAATTCACCCCTCCACTTT.

The V gene is TRBV27, the J gene TRBJ1-1; possible D gene TRBD1, 5 bases. The ends were cut back, 2 bases at V and 0 bases at J, with 13 bases in the middle. This CDR3 is 16 amino acids long. Germline V gene data show CDR1 as MNHEY and CDR2 as SMNVEV (reference sequence). CDR3 sequence reads: CASSLDGGKMNTEAFF. The CDR3 nucleotides read TGTGCCAGCAGTTTAGATGGGGGAAAAATGAACACTGAAGCTTTCTTT.

The chain carries TRBV13 and TRBJ1-4; D is uncertain. The germline V gene encodes CDR1 PRHDT and CDR2 FYEKMQ (reference sequence). V shed 7 bases and J shed 8 bases, with 11 bases lying between them. This CDR3 is 12 amino acids long. CDR3 region: CASTLREEKLFF. The CDR3 nucleotides are TGTGCCAGCACCCTAAGGGAGGAAAAACTGTTTTTT. Using reference TRBV13 and TRBJ1-4 for the parts outside the CDR3, the full variable domain is AAGVIQSPRHLIKEKRETATLKCYPIPRHDTVYWYQQGPGQDPQFLISFYEKMQSDKGSIPDRFSAQQFSDYHSELNMSSLELGDSALYFCASTLREEKLFFGSGTQLSVL.

This clone was found once. The CDR3 loop reads CATEGGYGYTF. The CDR3 DNA sequence: TGCGCCACCGAGGGGGGCTATGGCTACACCTTC. The chain recombines TRBV10-2 with TRBJ1-2; D may be TRBD1 (6 bases). This CDR3 is built from 11 residues. V shed 10 bases and J shed 4 bases, with 10 bases lying between them. Germline CDR1 and CDR2: WSHSY and SAAADI.

The chain couples TRBV7-2 to TRBJ2-2; 9 positions match TRBD1. Germline CDR1 and CDR2: SGHTA and FQGNSA. The CDR3 length is 15 residues. V trimming: 1 base; J trimming: 8 bases; junction bases outside the gene matches: 5. CDR3 amino acids: CASSLVQGAGGELFF. The CDR3 DNA is TGTGCCAGCAGCTTAGTACAGGGGGCAGGGGGGGAGCTGTTTTTT.